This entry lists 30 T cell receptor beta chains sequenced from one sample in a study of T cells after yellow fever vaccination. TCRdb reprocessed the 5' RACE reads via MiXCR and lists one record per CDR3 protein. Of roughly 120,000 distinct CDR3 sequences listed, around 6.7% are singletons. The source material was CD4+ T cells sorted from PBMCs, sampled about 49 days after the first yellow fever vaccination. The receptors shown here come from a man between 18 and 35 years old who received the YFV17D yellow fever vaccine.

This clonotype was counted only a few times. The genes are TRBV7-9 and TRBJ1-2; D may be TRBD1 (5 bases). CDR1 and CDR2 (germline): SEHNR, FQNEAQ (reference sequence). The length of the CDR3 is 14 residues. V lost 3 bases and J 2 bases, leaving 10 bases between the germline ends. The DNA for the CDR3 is TGTGCCAGCAGCTTTCAGGGTTCCAACTATGGCTACACCTTC. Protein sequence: CASSFQGSNYGYTF. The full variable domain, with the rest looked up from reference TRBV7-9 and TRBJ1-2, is DTGVSQNPRHKITKRGQNVTFRCDPISEHNRLYWYRQTLGQGPEFLTYFQNEAQLEKSRLLSDRFSAERPKGSFSTLEIQRTEQGDSAMYLCASSFQGSNYGYTFGSGTRLTVV.

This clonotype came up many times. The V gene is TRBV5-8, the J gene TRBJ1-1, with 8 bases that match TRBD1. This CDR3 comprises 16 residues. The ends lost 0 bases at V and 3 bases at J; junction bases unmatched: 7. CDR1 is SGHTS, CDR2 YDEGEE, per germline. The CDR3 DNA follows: TGTGCCAGCAGCTTGGAGGCAGGGGGCGCGGACACTGAAGCTTTCTTT. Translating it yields CASSLEAGGADTEAFF.

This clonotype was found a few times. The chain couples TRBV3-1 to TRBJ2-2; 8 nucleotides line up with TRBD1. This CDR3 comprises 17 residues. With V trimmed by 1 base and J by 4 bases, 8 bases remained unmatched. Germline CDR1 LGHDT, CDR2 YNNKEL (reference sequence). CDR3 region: CASSQVGGTGGTGELFF. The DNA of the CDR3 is TGTGCCAGCAGCCAAGTAGGAGGTACAGGGGGCACCGGGGAGCTGTTTTTT.

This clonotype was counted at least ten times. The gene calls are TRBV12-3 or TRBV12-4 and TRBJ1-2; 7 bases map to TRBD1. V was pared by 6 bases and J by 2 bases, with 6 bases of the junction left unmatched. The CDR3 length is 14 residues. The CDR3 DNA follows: TGTGCCAGCAGAGAAGCGGACAGGAACTATGGCTACACCTTC. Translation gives CASREADRNYGYTF.

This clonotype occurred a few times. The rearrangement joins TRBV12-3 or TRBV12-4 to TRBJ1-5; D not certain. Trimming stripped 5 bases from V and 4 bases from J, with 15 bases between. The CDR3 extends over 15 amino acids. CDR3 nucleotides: TGTGCCAGCAGTCCCCGTTTTTCAGGTAATCAGCCCCAGCATTTT. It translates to CASSPRFSGNQPQHF.

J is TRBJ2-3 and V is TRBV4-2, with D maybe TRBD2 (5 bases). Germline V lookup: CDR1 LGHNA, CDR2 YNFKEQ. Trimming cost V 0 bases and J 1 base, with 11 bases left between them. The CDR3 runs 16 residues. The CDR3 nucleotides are TGTGCCAGCAGCCAAGATCTATACGGGGGCACAGATACGCAGTATTTT. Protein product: CASSQDLYGGTDTQYF.

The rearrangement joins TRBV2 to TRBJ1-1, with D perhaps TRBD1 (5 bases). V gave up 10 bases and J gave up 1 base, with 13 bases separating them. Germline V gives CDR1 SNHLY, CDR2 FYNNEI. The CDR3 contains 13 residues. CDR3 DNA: TGTGCCACCTCGACAGACACGAACACTGAAGCTTTCTTT. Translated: CATSTDTNTEAFF.

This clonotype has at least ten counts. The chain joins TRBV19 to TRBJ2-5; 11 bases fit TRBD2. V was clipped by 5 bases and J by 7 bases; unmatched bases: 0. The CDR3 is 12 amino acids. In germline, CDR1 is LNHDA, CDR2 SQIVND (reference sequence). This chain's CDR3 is CASSGTSGTQYF. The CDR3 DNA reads TGTGCCAGTAGTGGGACTAGCGGGACCCAGTACTTC.

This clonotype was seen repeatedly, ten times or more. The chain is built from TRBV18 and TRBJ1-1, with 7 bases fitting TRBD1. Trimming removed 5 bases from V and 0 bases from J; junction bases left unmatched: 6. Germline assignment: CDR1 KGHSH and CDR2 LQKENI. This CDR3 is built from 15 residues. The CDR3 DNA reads TGTGCCAGCTCATCCAGGGGGGCCCTGAACACTGAAGCTTTCTTT. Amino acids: CASSSRGALNTEAFF.

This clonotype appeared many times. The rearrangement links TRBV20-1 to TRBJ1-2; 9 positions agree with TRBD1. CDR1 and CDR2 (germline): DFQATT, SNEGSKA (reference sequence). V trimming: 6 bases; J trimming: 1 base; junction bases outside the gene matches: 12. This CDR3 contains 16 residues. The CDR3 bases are TGCAGTGCCAATTCACCGGGGACAGGGCTTAACTATGGCTACACCTTC. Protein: CSANSPGTGLNYGYTF.

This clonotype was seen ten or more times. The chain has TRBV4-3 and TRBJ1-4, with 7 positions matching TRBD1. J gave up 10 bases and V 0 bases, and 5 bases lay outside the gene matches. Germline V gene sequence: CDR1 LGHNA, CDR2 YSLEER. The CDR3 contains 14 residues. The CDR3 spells CASSQDRGARKLFF. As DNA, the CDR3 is TGCGCCAGCAGCCAAGACAGGGGGGCGCGAAAACTGTTTTTT.

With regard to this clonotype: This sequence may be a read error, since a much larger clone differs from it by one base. The CDR3 is CASTRQSSYNEQLF. DNA for the CDR3: TGTGCCAGCACTCGACAGTCCTCCTACAATGAGCAGCTCTTC. The chain employs TRBV6-1 and TRBJ2-1; D is perhaps TRBD1 (5 bases). The CDR3 is 14 amino acids. From germline, CDR1 is MNHNS and CDR2 SASEGT.

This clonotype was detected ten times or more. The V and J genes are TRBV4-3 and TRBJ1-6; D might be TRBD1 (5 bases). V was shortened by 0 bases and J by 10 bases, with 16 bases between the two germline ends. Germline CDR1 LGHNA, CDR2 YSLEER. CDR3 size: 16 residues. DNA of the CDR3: TGCGCCAGCAGCCAAGATCCAGGGCGATGGGCCTCACCCCTCCACTTT. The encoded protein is CASSQDPGRWASPLHF.

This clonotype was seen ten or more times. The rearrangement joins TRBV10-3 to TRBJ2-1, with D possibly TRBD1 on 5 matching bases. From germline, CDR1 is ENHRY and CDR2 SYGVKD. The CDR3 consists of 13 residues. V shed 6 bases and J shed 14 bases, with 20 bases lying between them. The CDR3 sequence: CAISQEPGSREFF. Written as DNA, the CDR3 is TGTGCCATCAGCCAGGAGCCAGGGTCTCGGGAGTTCTTC.

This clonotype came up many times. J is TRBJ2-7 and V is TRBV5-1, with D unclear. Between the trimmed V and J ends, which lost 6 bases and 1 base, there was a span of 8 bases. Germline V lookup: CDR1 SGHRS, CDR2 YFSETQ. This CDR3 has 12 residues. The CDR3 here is CASTGFSYEQYF. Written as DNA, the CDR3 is TGCGCCAGCACCGGGTTTTCCTACGAGCAGTACTTC.

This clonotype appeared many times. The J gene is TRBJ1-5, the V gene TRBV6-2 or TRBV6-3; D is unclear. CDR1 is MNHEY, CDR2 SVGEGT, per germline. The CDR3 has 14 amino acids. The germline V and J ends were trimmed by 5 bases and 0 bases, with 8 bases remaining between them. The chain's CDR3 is CASSPVNSNQPQHF. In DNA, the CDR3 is TGTGCCAGCAGTCCAGTCAATAGCAATCAGCCCCAGCATTTT.

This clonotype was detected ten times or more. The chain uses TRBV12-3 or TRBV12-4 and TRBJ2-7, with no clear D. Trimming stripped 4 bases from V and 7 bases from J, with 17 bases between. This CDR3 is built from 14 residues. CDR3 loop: CASSSSDTSGEQYF. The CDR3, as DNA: TGTGCCAGCAGTTCCTCCGACACAAGTGGGGAGCAGTACTTC.

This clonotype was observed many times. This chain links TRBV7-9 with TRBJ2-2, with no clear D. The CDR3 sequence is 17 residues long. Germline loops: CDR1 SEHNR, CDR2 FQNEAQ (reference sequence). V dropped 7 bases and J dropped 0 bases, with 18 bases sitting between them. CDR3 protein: CASTQRRTLANTGELFF. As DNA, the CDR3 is TGTGCCAGCACCCAAAGACGCACACTCGCGAACACCGGGGAGCTGTTTTTT.

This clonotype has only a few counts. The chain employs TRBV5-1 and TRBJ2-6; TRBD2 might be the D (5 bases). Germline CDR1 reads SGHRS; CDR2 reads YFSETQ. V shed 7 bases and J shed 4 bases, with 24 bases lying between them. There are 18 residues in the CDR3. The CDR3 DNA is TGCGCCAGCGGGGTCGGTCTGGGCTCTGGGAGAGGGGCCAACGTCCTGACTTTC. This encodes CASGVGLGSGRGANVLTF.

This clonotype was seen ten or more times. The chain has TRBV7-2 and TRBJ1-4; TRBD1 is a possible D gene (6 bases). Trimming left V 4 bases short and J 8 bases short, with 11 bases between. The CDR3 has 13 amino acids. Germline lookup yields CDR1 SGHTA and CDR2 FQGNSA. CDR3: CASSSDRREKLFF. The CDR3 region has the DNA TGTGCCAGCAGCTCAGACAGGCGCGAAAAACTGTTTTTT.

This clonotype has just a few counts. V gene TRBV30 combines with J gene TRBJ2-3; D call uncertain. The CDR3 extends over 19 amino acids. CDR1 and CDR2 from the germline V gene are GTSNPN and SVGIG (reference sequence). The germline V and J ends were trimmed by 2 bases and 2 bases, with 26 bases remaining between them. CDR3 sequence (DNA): TGTGCCTGGAGTCCCCGAGTGGCCTCTCGTCCCGCGCCCACAGATACGCAGTATTTT. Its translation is CAWSPRVASRPAPTDTQYF.

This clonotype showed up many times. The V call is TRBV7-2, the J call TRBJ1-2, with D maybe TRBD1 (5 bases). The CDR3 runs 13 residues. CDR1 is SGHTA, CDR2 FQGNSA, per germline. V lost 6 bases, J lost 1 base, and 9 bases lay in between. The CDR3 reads CASRPDSNYGYTF. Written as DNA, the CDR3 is TGTGCCAGCAGACCTGACAGTAACTATGGCTACACCTTC. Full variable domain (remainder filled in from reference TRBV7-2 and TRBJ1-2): GAGVSQSPSNKVTEKGKDVELRCDPISGHTALYWYRQSLGQGLEFLIYFQGNSAPDKSGLPSDRFSAERTGGSVSTLTIQRTQQEDSAVYLCASRPDSNYGYTFGSGTRLTVV.

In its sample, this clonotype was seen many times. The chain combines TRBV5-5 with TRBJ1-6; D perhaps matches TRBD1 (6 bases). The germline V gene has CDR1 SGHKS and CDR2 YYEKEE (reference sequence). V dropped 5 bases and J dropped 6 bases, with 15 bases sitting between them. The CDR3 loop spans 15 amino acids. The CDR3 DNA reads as TGTGCCAGCAGGGATCAAGGGACAAGTAATTCACCCCTCCACTTT. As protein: CASRDQGTSNSPLHF.

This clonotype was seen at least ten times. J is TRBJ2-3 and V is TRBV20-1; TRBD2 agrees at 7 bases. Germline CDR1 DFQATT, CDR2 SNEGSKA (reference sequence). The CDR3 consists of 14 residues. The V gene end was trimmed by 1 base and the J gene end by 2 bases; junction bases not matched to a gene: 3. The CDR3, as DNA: TGCAGTGCTAGAGCCGGGACTAACACAGATACGCAGTATTTT. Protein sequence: CSARAGTNTDTQYF.

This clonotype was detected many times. The CDR3 sequence is CASSPYTANEQFF. The CDR3 nucleotides read TGTGCCAGCAGCCCGTACACTGCGAATGAGCAGTTCTTC. The chain couples TRBV7-8 to TRBJ2-1; no reliable D call. Germline V gives CDR1 SGHVS, CDR2 FQNEAQ. Trimming took off 5 bases at V and 7 bases at J, with 12 bases between the two ends. The CDR3 spans 13 residues.

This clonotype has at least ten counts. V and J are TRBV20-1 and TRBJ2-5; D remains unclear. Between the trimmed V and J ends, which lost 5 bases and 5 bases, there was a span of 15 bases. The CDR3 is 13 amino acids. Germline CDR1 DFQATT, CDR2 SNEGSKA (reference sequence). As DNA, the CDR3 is TGCAGTGCTCCACTTACAGCTAGGGAGACCCAGTACTTC. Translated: CSAPLTARETQYF.

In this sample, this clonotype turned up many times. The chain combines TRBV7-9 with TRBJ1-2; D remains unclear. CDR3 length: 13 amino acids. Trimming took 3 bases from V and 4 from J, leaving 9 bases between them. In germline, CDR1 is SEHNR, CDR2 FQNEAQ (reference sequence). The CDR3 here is CASSFGRFYGYTF. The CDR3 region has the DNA TGTGCCAGCAGCTTCGGCCGATTCTATGGCTACACCTTC. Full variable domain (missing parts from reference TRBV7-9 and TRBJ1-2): DTGVSQNPRHKITKRGQNVTFRCDPISEHNRLYWYRQTLGQGPEFLTYFQNEAQLEKSRLLSDRFSAERPKGSFSTLEIQRTEQGDSAMYLCASSFGRFYGYTFGSGTRLTVV.

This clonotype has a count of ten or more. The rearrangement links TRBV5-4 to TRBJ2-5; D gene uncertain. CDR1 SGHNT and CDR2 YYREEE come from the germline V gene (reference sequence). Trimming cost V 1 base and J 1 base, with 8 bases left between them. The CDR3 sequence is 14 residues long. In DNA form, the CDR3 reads TGTGCCAGCAGCTTGAAAGCCAGCCAAGAGACCCAGTACTTC. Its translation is CASSLKASQETQYF.

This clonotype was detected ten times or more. CDR3 DNA sequence: TGCGCCAGCAGCACCCCTCAGGGGAATGAGCAGTTCTTC. It translates to CASSTPQGNEQFF. V is TRBV5-1 and J is TRBJ2-1; D is perhaps TRBD1 (6 bases). Germline CDR1 SGHRS, CDR2 YFSETQ. The CDR3 extends over 13 amino acids. Trimming took off 4 bases at V and 7 bases at J, with 12 bases between the two ends.

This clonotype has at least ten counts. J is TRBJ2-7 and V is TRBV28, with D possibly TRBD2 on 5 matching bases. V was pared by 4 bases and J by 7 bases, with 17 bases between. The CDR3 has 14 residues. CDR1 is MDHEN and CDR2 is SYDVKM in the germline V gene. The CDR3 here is CASSSTPDTGEQYV. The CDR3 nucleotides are TGTGCCAGCAGTTCCACCCCTGATACGGGGGAGCAGTACGTC.